These 15 T cell receptor beta chains were sequenced from one sample in a study of blood T cell repertoires in COVID-19. Clones were sequenced by immunoSEQ multiplex PCR, and TCRdb holds only the in-frame ones, with some missing. The sample records some 74,000 clones, roughly 85% being singletons. Material for sequencing was peripheral blood. All receptors come from a woman older than 75 with acute or convalescent COVID-19.

The chain carries TRBV11-3 and TRBJ1-1; D is unclear. The germline V and J ends were trimmed by 5 bases and 4 bases, with 8 bases remaining between them. CDR1 is SGHNT, CDR2 YENEEA, per germline. This CDR3 spans 12 amino acids. CDR3 in amino acids: CASSPLATEAFF. The CDR3 nucleotides read TGTGCCAGCAGCCCGTTGGCCACTGAAGCTTTCTTT.

This clone has just one count. The chain links TRBV3-1 (or the pseudogene TRBV3-2) to TRBJ1-1; D possibly corresponds to TRBD1 (5 bases). CDR3 size: 17 residues. Deletions cut 0 bases from V and 4 bases from J, with 18 bases between. CDR1 is LGHDT, CDR2 YNNKEL, per germline (reference sequence). The CDR3 sequence: CASSQELGGGYTTEAFF. CDR3 sequence (DNA): TGTGCCAGCAGCCAAGAACTGGGGGGGGGATATACCACTGAAGCTTTCTTT.

This clone was seen just once. The rearrangement uses TRBV10-2 and TRBJ2-1; 9 nucleotides align to TRBD2. Germline trimming cut 0 bases from V and 4 bases from J; bases unmatched to any gene: 4. Germline CDR1 reads WSHSY; CDR2 reads SAAADI. The CDR3 contains 16 residues. CDR3 amino acids: CASSESYSGSYNEQFF. The DNA of the CDR3 is TGCGCCAGCAGTGAGTCCTATAGCGGGAGTTACAATGAGCAGTTCTTC.

The chain carries TRBV6-5 and TRBJ2-3, with D tentatively TRBD2 (5 bases). The CDR3 runs 14 residues. Germline CDR1 is MNHEY and CDR2 is SVGAGI. V shed 6 bases and J shed 3 bases, with 13 bases lying between them. CDR3 residues: CASSLGLGTDTQYF. In DNA, the CDR3 is TGTGCCAGCAGCCTCGGACTGGGGACAGATACGCAGTATTTT.

This clone has only one observation. The chain uses TRBV5-4 and TRBJ1-1; D might be TRBD1 (5 bases). Germline V gives CDR1 SGHNT, CDR2 YYREEE (reference sequence). The CDR3 has 17 residues. V lost 0 bases and J 5 bases, leaving 20 bases between the germline ends. The CDR3 sequence is CASSLAFGGSWETEAFF. For the CDR3, the DNA is TGTGCCAGCAGCTTGGCCTTCGGGGGGTCGTGGGAAACTGAAGCTTTCTTT.

The V and J genes are TRBV10-3 and TRBJ1-2; 7 positions match TRBD1. Trimming at V came to 6 bases and at J to 4 bases, leaving 11 bases not matched to a gene. This CDR3 is 15 amino acids long. Per germline, CDR1 ENHRY and CDR2 SYGVKD. The CDR3 bases are TGTGCCATCAGCGGGGACGGACAGGACATCTATGGCTACACCTTC. This sequence encodes CAISGDGQDIYGYTF.

The chain employs TRBV9 and TRBJ2-7; D is possibly TRBD2 (7 bases). The CDR3 contains 15 residues. V was cut by 2 bases and J by 7 bases, with 19 bases left in between. The germline CDR1 and CDR2 sequences are SGDLS and YYNGEE. CDR3 region: CASSVTMGGPGEQYF. For the CDR3, the DNA is TGTGCCAGCAGCGTGACCATGGGGGGGCCAGGGGAGCAGTACTTC.

J is TRBJ1-2 and V is TRBV19, with 7 bases matching TRBD1. Per the germline V gene, CDR1 is LNHDA and CDR2 is SQIVND (reference sequence). CDR3 length: 18 residues. V dropped 6 bases and J dropped 0; count of bases not matched to a gene: 16. CDR3 in amino acids: CASSNLLPGQSTNYGYTF. The CDR3 bases are TGTGCCAGTAGCAACTTACTTCCGGGACAGAGTACTAACTATGGCTACACCTTC.

This clone was picked up a small number of times. J is TRBJ2-1 and V is TRBV6-6; 9 bases agree with TRBD1. The CDR3 is 13 residues long. The V gene's germline CDR1 is MNHNY and CDR2 SVGAGI (reference sequence). The V segment lost 0 bases and the J segment 10 bases; nucleotides outside the gene matches: 1. The DNA for the CDR3 is TGTGCCAGCAGTTACTCCGGACAGGGGGAGCAGTTCTTC. Its translation is CASSYSGQGEQFF.

V and J are TRBV10-3 and TRBJ1-1; D may be TRBD1 (6 bases). The CDR3 is 15 amino acids. Germline CDR1 reads ENHRY; CDR2 reads SYGVKD. The V end was cut by 6 bases, the J end by 0 bases, with 14 bases between. The CDR3 coding sequence is TGTGCCATCAGACCCTCGGACAGCCTGAACACTGAAGCTTTCTTT. It translates to CAIRPSDSLNTEAFF.

The CDR3 DNA reads as TGTGCCAGCAGTTTATCCCCGGTCCAAGAGACCCAGTACTTC. Translating it yields CASSLSPVQETQYF. This chain connects TRBV28 to TRBJ2-5, with D hard to call. The V end lost 1 base, the J end lost 1 base, and 7 bases lay between the germline ends. The germline V gene has CDR1 MDHEN and CDR2 SYDVKM. The CDR3 length is 14 residues. Complete variable domain (other parts from reference TRBV28 and TRBJ2-5): DVKVTQSSRYLVKRTGEKVFLECVQDMDHENMFWYRQDPGLGLRLIYFSYDVKMKEKGDIPEGYSVSREKKERFSLILESASTNQTSMYLCASSLSPVQETQYFGPGTRLLVL.

The chain links TRBV18 to TRBJ2-6; the match to TRBD1 covers 9 bases. CDR1 and CDR2 (germline): KGHSH, LQKENI. The CDR3 spans 20 residues. V lost 3 bases, J lost 0 bases, and 12 bases stayed unmatched. The CDR3 nucleotides are TGTGCCAGCTCACCGCGGGCCGGGACAGGGTCTTCCTCTGGGGCCAACGTCCTGACTTTC. Protein product: CASSPRAGTGSSSGANVLTF.

The table lists this clone with a few counts. DNA for the CDR3: TGCGCCAGCAGTAATAAACAGGGGGCAACCAAAAAACTGTTTTTT. It yields the protein CASSNKQGATKKLFF. The rearrangement uses TRBV5-1 and TRBJ1-4; TRBD1 aligns across 9 bases. The ends lost 5 bases at V and 9 bases at J; junction bases unmatched: 11. This CDR3 contains 15 residues. CDR1 is SGHRS and CDR2 is YFSETQ in the germline V gene.

This chain uses TRBV7-8 with TRBJ1-2; no clear D gene. Germline V gene lookup returns CDR1 SGHVS and CDR2 FQNEAQ. The CDR3 is 14 residues long. V shed 5 bases and J shed 6 bases, with 16 bases lying between them. CDR3 region: CASSPGFSPNGYTF. CDR3 nucleotide sequence: TGTGCCAGCAGCCCCGGGTTCTCGCCCAATGGCTACACCTTC.

The chain's CDR3 is CASSVSWQGGPYEQYF. CDR3 in DNA: TGTGCCAGCAGCGTATCGTGGCAGGGGGGTCCCTACGAGCAGTACTTC. The V gene is TRBV9, the J gene TRBJ2-7, with D maybe TRBD1 (7 bases). Trimming pared 1 base from V and 2 bases from J, leaving 16 bases between. CDR1 is SGDLS, CDR2 YYNGEE, per germline. The length of the CDR3 is 16 residues. Full variable domain (remainder filled in from reference TRBV9 and TRBJ2-7): DSGVTQTPKHLITATGQRVTLRCSPRSGDLSVYWYQQSLDQGLQFLIQYYNGEERAKGNILERFSAQQFPDLHSELNLSSLELGDSALYFCASSVSWQGGPYEQYFGPGTRLTVT.